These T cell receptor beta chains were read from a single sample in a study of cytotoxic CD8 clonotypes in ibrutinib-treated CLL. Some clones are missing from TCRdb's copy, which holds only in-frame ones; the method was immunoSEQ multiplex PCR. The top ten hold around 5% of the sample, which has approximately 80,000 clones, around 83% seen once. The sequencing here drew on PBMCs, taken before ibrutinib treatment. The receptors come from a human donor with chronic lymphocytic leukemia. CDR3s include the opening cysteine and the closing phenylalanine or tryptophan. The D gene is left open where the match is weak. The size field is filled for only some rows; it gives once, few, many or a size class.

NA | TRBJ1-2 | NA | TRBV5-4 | CASSFLGSSSRNYGYTF | TGTGCCAGCAGCTTTCTGGGGTCCAGCAGCAGGAACTATGGCTACACCTTC
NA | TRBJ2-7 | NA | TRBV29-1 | CSVELVGFAYEQYF | TGCAGCGTTGAACTTGTGGGGTTTGCCTACGAGCAGTACTTC
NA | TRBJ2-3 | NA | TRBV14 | CASSPRLTLGAPDTQYF | TGTGCCAGCAGCCCACGGTTAACTCTGGGAGCTCCGGATACGCAGTATTTT
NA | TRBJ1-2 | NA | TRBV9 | CASSDGTVIYGYTF | TGTGCCAGCAGCGATGGGACGGTGATCTATGGCTACACCTTC
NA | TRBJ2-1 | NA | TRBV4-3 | CASSQVTGNNEQFF | TGCGCCAGCAGCCAAGTAACAGGGAACAATGAGCAGTTCTTC
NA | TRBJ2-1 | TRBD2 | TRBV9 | CASSTSGTRLSNEQFF | TGTGCCAGCAGCACCTCCGGGACTAGATTGTCCAATGAGCAGTTCTTC
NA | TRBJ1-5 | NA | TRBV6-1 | CASSEPGHQPQHF | TGTGCCAGCAGTGAACCAGGGCATCAGCCCCAGCATTTT
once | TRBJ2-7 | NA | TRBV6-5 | CASSRDRSYEQYF | TGTGCCAGCAGCCGAGACAGGAGCTACGAGCAGTACTTC
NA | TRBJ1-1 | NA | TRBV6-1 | CASSERGYTEAFF | TGTGCCAGCAGTGAGCGGGGGTACACTGAAGCTTTCTTT
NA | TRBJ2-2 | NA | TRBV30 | CAWSVGAGNRELFF | TGTGCCTGGAGTGTCGGCGCAGGCAACAGGGAGCTGTTTTTT
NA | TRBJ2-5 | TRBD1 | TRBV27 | CASSPGTGKQETQYF | TGTGCCAGCAGTCCTGGGACAGGGAAGCAAGAGACCCAGTACTTC
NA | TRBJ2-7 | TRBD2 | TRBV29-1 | CSVEGGGSYEQYF | TGCAGCGTTGAAGGGGGGGGATCCTACGAGCAGTACTTC
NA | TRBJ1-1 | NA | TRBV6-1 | CASSATSWTEAFF | TGTGCCAGCAGTGCGACCTCCTGGACTGAAGCTTTCTTT
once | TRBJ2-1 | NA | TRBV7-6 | CASSPGGSSYNEQFF | TGTGCCAGCAGCCCTGGGGGAAGCTCCTACAATGAGCAGTTCTTC
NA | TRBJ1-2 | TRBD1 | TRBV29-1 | CSVETGWGGYTF | TGCAGCGTTGAGACAGGGTGGGGCGGCTACACCTTC
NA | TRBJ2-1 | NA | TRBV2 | CASSEQGLEQFF | TGTGCCAGCAGTGAACAGGGACTTGAGCAGTTCTTC